The source of this T cell receptor (beta chain) is a study of T cells after yellow fever vaccination. Study results and caveats: Abundant clonotypes from the bulk population could get into FACS-sorted repertoires as contaminants. A large majority of primary-vaccination clones showed up again after the booster (96% CD4, 75% to 90% CD8).

They built TCR cDNA with 5'RACE template switching, a step that put in a universal primer site and UMIs. A single record per CDR3 protein comes from TCRdb applying MiXCR to the 5' RACE reads. The sample lists fewer than 450,000 distinct CDR3 sequences; 7% to 10% were seen once. This CDR3 is built from 15 residues. Germline lookup yields CDR1 ENHRY and CDR2 SYGVKD. The V gene lost 5 bases and the J gene lost 6 bases, with 17 bases spanning the gap. This clonotype was seen a handful of times. Antigen: not known. The sequencing used PBMCs, collected approximately 40 days after the first yellow fever vaccination. This sequence was found in a man aged 18 to 35 who received the YFV17D yellow fever vaccine. This rearrangement joins TRBV10-3 to TRBJ1-5; tentative D call: TRBD1 (5 bases). In DNA form, the CDR3 reads TGTGCCATCAGTAATGGACAAGGTCTCCTTCAGCCCCAGCATTTT. This gives the protein CAISNGQGLLQPQHF.